A single sample is the source of the 6 T cell receptor beta chains below, sequenced in a study of cytomegalovirus exposure and HLA in healthy donors. PCR amplification relied on 60 Vbeta primers (plus 13 Jbeta primers). Using immunoSEQ multiplex PCR, the repertoire was profiled, and TCRdb retains in-frame clones only, with some absent. The sample shows some 170,000 clones, 60% to 80% of them seen only once. Sequencing was performed on PBMCs. The source of these receptors is a man under 40 in good health and CMV-seropositive.

The chain is built from TRBV5-1 and TRBJ2-7; no firm D call. The CDR3 totals 16 residues. Trimming took off 0 bases at V and 2 bases at J, with 15 bases between the two ends. CDR1 and CDR2 from the germline V gene are SGHRS and YFSETQ. The DNA for the CDR3 is TGCGCCAGCAGCTTGGGGGCGAGTCAGTATACCTACGAGCAGTACTTC. It encodes CASSLGASQYTYEQYF.

The rearrangement links TRBV4-1 to TRBJ1-6; TRBD1 matches at 9 bases. CDR1 and CDR2 from the germline V gene are MGHRA and YSYEKL. The CDR3 covers 15 residues. Losses at the gene ends were 3 bases for V and 5 bases for J; bases not matched to a gene: 2. This CDR3 reads CASSQWTGDNSPLHF. CDR3 nucleotide sequence: TGCGCCAGCAGCCAGTGGACAGGGGATAATTCACCCCTCCACTTT.

The V gene is TRBV5-1, the J gene TRBJ2-1; tentatively, D is TRBD1 (5 bases). This CDR3 spans 13 amino acids. Per germline, CDR1 SGHRS and CDR2 YFSETQ. V was pared by 5 bases and J by 0 bases, with 6 bases between. The CDR3: CASSQGSYNEQFF. CDR3 coding DNA: TGCGCCAGCAGTCAGGGCTCCTACAATGAGCAGTTCTTC.

This clone was seen a handful of times. This rearrangement joins TRBV5-4 to TRBJ2-3, with 9 bases lining up with TRBD1. Trimming removed 4 bases from V and 5 bases from J; junction bases left unmatched: 8. Germline V lookup: CDR1 SGHNT, CDR2 YYREEE (reference sequence). The CDR3 consists of 15 residues. Here the CDR3 reads CASSLGDRAKDTQYF. The CDR3 nucleotides read TGTGCCAGCAGCCTGGGGGACAGGGCTAAAGATACGCAGTATTTT.

J is TRBJ1-1 and V is TRBV11-2, with a tentative D call TRBD1 (6 bases). CDR1 is SGHAT and CDR2 is FQNNGV in the germline V gene. Trimming shortened V by 2 bases and J by 11 bases, and 15 bases separated the two germline ends. The CDR3 is 13 amino acids. The CDR3 DNA sequence: TGTGCCAGCAGCTTATTCCAGGGGAACACGGCTTTCTTT. This codes for CASSLFQGNTAFF.

The chain uses TRBV7-2 and TRBJ2-1, with 10 bases lining up with TRBD1. V lost 5 bases, J lost 2 bases, and 3 bases stayed unmatched. The V gene's germline CDR1 is SGHTA and CDR2 FQGNSA. The length of the CDR3 is 15 residues. CDR3 sequence reads: CASSPGQGTYNEQFF. CDR3 nucleotide sequence: TGTGCCAGCAGCCCGGGACAGGGGACCTACAATGAGCAGTTCTTC.